The sequence of this TCR beta chain was determined in a study of shared clonotypes between healthy human individuals. The method was immunoSEQ multiplex PCR; TCRdb's version includes in-frame clones alone and lacks a portion of them. The repertoire holds approximately 2.4 million clones, approximately 96% seen once, with around 0.13% in the top ten. The receptor was isolated from a man younger than 35 in good health. Specimen: naive CD4+ T cells sorted from blood. The sample's subset: CD45RA+ positively selected.

In DNA form, the CDR3 reads TGTGCCAGCAGCTCTCCCCGACAGGGAGGCGACTATGGCTACACCTTC. It is translated as CASSSPRQGGDYGYTF. The chain couples TRBV28 to TRBJ1-2, with 7 bases lining up with TRBD1. After removal of 6 bases from V and 3 bases from J, the junction contained 13 bases not matched to a gene. CDR3 size: 16 residues. Germline V gene data show CDR1 as MDHEN and CDR2 as SYDVKM.